These T cell receptor beta chains were read from a single sample in a study of cytomegalovirus exposure and HLA in healthy donors. Profiled with immunoSEQ multiplex PCR; TCRdb holds only in-frame clones, not every one. This table has some 170,000 clones, around nine tenths appearing once. Specimen: PBMCs. The receptor source for this set is a woman in her twenties or thirties in good health and CMV-seronegative. Each CDR3 is given with its conserved first and last residue. Fields, in order: J gene, clone size, D gene, V gene, CDR3 DNA, CDR3 protein. The D gene is left open where the match is weak. Expanded clones are given a class, and other clones once, few, many or no size at all.

j_call: TRBJ1-1; clone_size: .; d_call: .; v_call: TRBV19; cdr3_nt: TGTGCCAGTAGGAACCATGCGGGCAGGGGTAACACTGAAGCTTTCTTT; cdr3_aa: CASRNHAGRGNTEAFF
j_call: TRBJ2-1; clone_size: once; d_call: .; v_call: TRBV6-5; cdr3_nt: TGTGCCAGCAGTTTACTCCTTAGCGGTTACAATGAGCAGTTCTTC; cdr3_aa: CASSLLLSGYNEQFF
j_call: TRBJ2-1; clone_size: .; d_call: .; v_call: TRBV5-4; cdr3_nt: TGTGCCAGCAGCTTGCGGGGGGCTTACAATGAGCAGTTCTTC; cdr3_aa: CASSLRGAYNEQFF
j_call: TRBJ2-3; clone_size: .; d_call: TRBD2; v_call: TRBV7-2; cdr3_nt: TGTGCCAGCAGCTCTCAAACTAGCGGGGGAGCAGATACGCAGTATTTT; cdr3_aa: CASSSQTSGGADTQYF
j_call: TRBJ2-1; clone_size: .; d_call: .; v_call: TRBV27; cdr3_nt: TGTGCCAGCAGTCTCAACAGGGTCGGGAATGAGCAGTTCTTC; cdr3_aa: CASSLNRVGNEQFF
j_call: TRBJ2-2; clone_size: .; d_call: .; v_call: TRBV5-4; cdr3_nt: TGTGCCAGCAGCCAGGATGGGGGAGGCACCGGGGAGCTGTTTTTT; cdr3_aa: CASSQDGGGTGELFF
j_call: TRBJ1-2; clone_size: .; d_call: TRBD1; v_call: TRBV27; cdr3_nt: TGTGCCAGCAGTTTATCGGACAGGGAGGTGGCCGGCTACACCTTC; cdr3_aa: CASSLSDREVAGYTF
j_call: TRBJ1-4; clone_size: .; d_call: TRBD1; v_call: TRBV27; cdr3_nt: TGTGCCAGCAGTTACAGGGGGCGCGGGGAAAAACTGTTTTTT; cdr3_aa: CASSYRGRGEKLFF
j_call: TRBJ2-5; clone_size: once; d_call: TRBD2; v_call: TRBV5-4; cdr3_nt: TGTGCCAGCAGCTTGTATGCTAGCGGGGTCTTCAAAGAGACCCAGTACTTC; cdr3_aa: CASSLYASGVFKETQYF
j_call: TRBJ1-2; clone_size: once; d_call: .; v_call: TRBV21-1; cdr3_nt: TGTGCCAGCAGGGGGGGTACTCCTAACTATGGCTACACCTTC; cdr3_aa: CASRGGTPNYGYTF
j_call: TRBJ1-1; clone_size: .; d_call: .; v_call: TRBV11-2; cdr3_nt: TGTGCCAGCAGCGGCCTGAGGGCACGCACTGAAGCTTTCTTT; cdr3_aa: CASSGLRARTEAFF
j_call: TRBJ2-3; clone_size: .; d_call: .; v_call: TRBV5-1; cdr3_nt: TGCGCCAGCAGCAGGGGGACAAGCGGGGCAGATACGCAGTATTTT; cdr3_aa: CASSRGTSGADTQYF
j_call: TRBJ2-4; clone_size: .; d_call: .; v_call: TRBV6-5; cdr3_nt: TGTGCCAGCAGTTCACTAAGGGGAATAGCCAAAAACATTCAGTACTTC; cdr3_aa: CASSSLRGIAKNIQYF
j_call: TRBJ1-2; clone_size: once; d_call: .; v_call: TRBV5-4; cdr3_nt: TGTGCCAGCAGCTCGGACAGCATCTATGGCTACACCTTC; cdr3_aa: CASSSDSIYGYTF
j_call: TRBJ2-1; clone_size: .; d_call: TRBD2; v_call: TRBV4-2; cdr3_nt: TGTGCCAGCAGCCAAACGGGACTAGCGGGGGACAATGAGCAGTTCTTC; cdr3_aa: CASSQTGLAGDNEQFF
j_call: TRBJ2-2; clone_size: .; d_call: TRBD1; v_call: TRBV10-3; cdr3_nt: TGTGCCATCAGTGGGACAGGGGTGTCGAACACCGGGGAGCTGTTTTTT; cdr3_aa: CAISGTGVSNTGELFF
j_call: TRBJ1-4; clone_size: .; d_call: .; v_call: TRBV9; cdr3_nt: TGTGCCAGCAGCGTCGAGGCGGGTGAAAAACTGTTTTTT; cdr3_aa: CASSVEAGEKLFF
j_call: TRBJ1-1; clone_size: .; d_call: TRBD1; v_call: TRBV18; cdr3_nt: TGTGCCAGCTCACCGGGACAGGAGATGAACACTGAAGCTTTCTTT; cdr3_aa: CASSPGQEMNTEAFF
j_call: TRBJ1-4; clone_size: once; d_call: .; v_call: TRBV7-9; cdr3_nt: TGTGCCAGCAGCCCTCGGGATCAAGAAAATGAAAAACTGTTTTTT; cdr3_aa: CASSPRDQENEKLFF
j_call: TRBJ2-7; clone_size: .; d_call: TRBD2; v_call: TRBV11-2; cdr3_nt: TGTGCCAGCACTACCGGGGGGGGCAGGGGCTACGAGCAGTACTTC; cdr3_aa: CASTTGGGRGYEQYF
j_call: TRBJ2-3; clone_size: .; d_call: .; v_call: TRBV6-5; cdr3_nt: TGTGCCAGCAGTTACGGAGGAGGGGGCTCAGATACGCAGTATTTT; cdr3_aa: CASSYGGGGSDTQYF
j_call: TRBJ2-1; clone_size: .; d_call: .; v_call: TRBV10-2; cdr3_nt: TGCGCCAGCGGGGGGGCTGATGAGCAGTTCTTC; cdr3_aa: CASGGADEQFF
j_call: TRBJ2-7; clone_size: .; d_call: .; v_call: TRBV19; cdr3_nt: TGTGCCAGTAGTACGACTAGGCTCCGGCCCTACGAGCAGTACTTC; cdr3_aa: CASSTTRLRPYEQYF
j_call: TRBJ1-3; clone_size: .; d_call: .; v_call: TRBV5-1; cdr3_nt: TGCGCCAGCAGCTTGGCCGGGGTCCTTTCTGGAAACACCATATATTTT; cdr3_aa: CASSLAGVLSGNTIYF
j_call: TRBJ1-4; clone_size: .; d_call: TRBD1; v_call: TRBV7-9; cdr3_nt: TGTGCCAGCAGCTTAGTTCAGGGGGCCTTTAATGAAAAACTGTTTTTT; cdr3_aa: CASSLVQGAFNEKLFF
j_call: TRBJ1-2; clone_size: .; d_call: TRBD1; v_call: TRBV7-2; cdr3_nt: TGTGCCAGCAGCTTACGCCCGGGACAGAACTATGGCTACACCTTC; cdr3_aa: CASSLRPGQNYGYTF
j_call: TRBJ2-1; clone_size: .; d_call: TRBD1; v_call: TRBV2; cdr3_nt: TGTGCCACCCAAAGGGACAGGGCCGAAGCCAATGAGCAGTTCTTC; cdr3_aa: CATQRDRAEANEQFF
j_call: TRBJ2-2; clone_size: .; d_call: .; v_call: TRBV2; cdr3_nt: TGTGCCAGCACCGGGACTTTAACGAACACCGGGGAGCTGTTTTTT; cdr3_aa: CASTGTLTNTGELFF
j_call: TRBJ1-2; clone_size: few; d_call: TRBD1; v_call: TRBV9; cdr3_nt: TGTGCCAGCAGCGTAGAAGGAGGGGGCTTCGATGGCTACACCTTC; cdr3_aa: CASSVEGGGFDGYTF
j_call: TRBJ1-1; clone_size: .; d_call: TRBD1; v_call: TRBV5-1; cdr3_nt: TGCGCCAGCAGCTGGGGACAGGGTAAGAACACTGAAGCTTTCTTT; cdr3_aa: CASSWGQGKNTEAFF
j_call: TRBJ2-2; clone_size: .; d_call: .; v_call: TRBV18; cdr3_nt: TGTGCCAGCTCACCCGCCCGGAGCTCTACCGGGGAGCTGTTTTTT; cdr3_aa: CASSPARSSTGELFF
j_call: TRBJ2-7; clone_size: .; d_call: .; v_call: TRBV5-6; cdr3_nt: TGTGCCAGCAGGGATTCGACAGGTACCTACGAGCAGTACTTC; cdr3_aa: CASRDSTGTYEQYF
j_call: TRBJ1-1; clone_size: .; d_call: TRBD1; v_call: TRBV27; cdr3_nt: TGTGCCAGCAGTTCCTACAGGGGGAACACTGAAGCTTTCTTT; cdr3_aa: CASSSYRGNTEAFF
j_call: TRBJ2-7; clone_size: .; d_call: .; v_call: TRBV19; cdr3_nt: TGTGCCAGTAGTATAGGCAGGGGCATTTTCTACGAGCAGTACTTC; cdr3_aa: CASSIGRGIFYEQYF
j_call: TRBJ2-2; clone_size: .; d_call: TRBD1; v_call: TRBV5-1; cdr3_nt: TGCGCCAGCAGCGTTAGCCAGGGGGCCGCGAACACCGGGGAGCTGTTTTTT; cdr3_aa: CASSVSQGAANTGELFF
j_call: TRBJ1-1; clone_size: .; d_call: TRBD1; v_call: TRBV28; cdr3_nt: TGTGCCAGCAGGGCCGGGACAGTTGAAGCTTTCTTT; cdr3_aa: CASRAGTVEAFF
j_call: TRBJ2-2; clone_size: .; d_call: .; v_call: TRBV7-9; cdr3_nt: TGTGCCAGCAGTGGGGCGGACGGTTCCCGGGAGCTGTTTTTT; cdr3_aa: CASSGADGSRELFF
j_call: TRBJ1-1; clone_size: .; d_call: TRBD1; v_call: TRBV10-3; cdr3_nt: TGTGCCATCACAGGGGGCACTGAAGCTTTCTTT; cdr3_aa: CAITGGTEAFF
j_call: TRBJ2-3; clone_size: .; d_call: .; v_call: TRBV12-2; cdr3_nt: TGTGCAAGTCGCTTTCCCGGGAGGGGACTAGCGGGCCACCCGGGAGATACGCAGTATTTT; cdr3_aa: CASRFPGRGLAGHPGDTQYF
j_call: TRBJ1-1; clone_size: .; d_call: .; v_call: TRBV6-1; cdr3_nt: TGTGCCAGCAGTGAGGACAGACGCATGAACACTGAAGCTTTCTTT; cdr3_aa: CASSEDRRMNTEAFF
j_call: TRBJ2-7; clone_size: few; d_call: TRBD2; v_call: TRBV5-1; cdr3_nt: TGCGCCAGCAGCGTGGGACTAGCGGTGGGTCTCTCCTACGAGCAGTACTTC; cdr3_aa: CASSVGLAVGLSYEQYF
j_call: TRBJ2-1; clone_size: .; d_call: TRBD2; v_call: TRBV5-1; cdr3_nt: TGCGCCAGCAGCTTGGAAGGGGTTGGCGGGGGGGGATACAATGAGCAGTTCTTC; cdr3_aa: CASSLEGVGGGGYNEQFF
j_call: TRBJ2-5; clone_size: .; d_call: .; v_call: TRBV7-8; cdr3_nt: TGTGCCAGCAGCTTAGGGATACAGGAGACCCAGTACTTC; cdr3_aa: CASSLGIQETQYF
j_call: TRBJ1-2; clone_size: .; d_call: TRBD1; v_call: TRBV4-3; cdr3_nt: TGCGCCAGCAGCCAAGATCGGACAGGGCTCTATGGCTACACCTTC; cdr3_aa: CASSQDRTGLYGYTF
j_call: TRBJ1-1; clone_size: .; d_call: .; v_call: TRBV27; cdr3_nt: TGTGCCAGCAGTTCACTCGGCGCCAGGGAAGCTTTCTTT; cdr3_aa: CASSSLGAREAFF
j_call: TRBJ1-3; clone_size: .; d_call: .; v_call: TRBV6-1; cdr3_nt: TGTGCCAGCAGTCCCCTTGGAAACACCATATATTTT; cdr3_aa: CASSPLGNTIYF
j_call: TRBJ2-7; clone_size: .; d_call: TRBD1; v_call: TRBV6-5; cdr3_nt: TGTGCCAGCAGTTACCGGGACAGCGAAGCCTACGAGCAGTACTTC; cdr3_aa: CASSYRDSEAYEQYF
j_call: TRBJ2-2; clone_size: once; d_call: .; v_call: TRBV5-1; cdr3_nt: TGCGCCAGCAGCTTGGGGGGCTCGGTAACCGGGGAGCTGTTTTTT; cdr3_aa: CASSLGGSVTGELFF
j_call: TRBJ1-1; clone_size: .; d_call: .; v_call: TRBV5-4; cdr3_nt: TGTGCCAGCAGCTTGGTTGGTCTGGGGGCAGGCACTGAAGCTTTCTTT; cdr3_aa: CASSLVGLGAGTEAFF
j_call: TRBJ2-5; clone_size: .; d_call: TRBD2; v_call: TRBV5-6; cdr3_nt: TGTGCCAGCAGCTTCACTAGCGGGGGTTATCAAGAGACCCAGTACTTC; cdr3_aa: CASSFTSGGYQETQYF
j_call: TRBJ1-1; clone_size: .; d_call: .; v_call: TRBV5-1; cdr3_nt: TGCGCCAGCAGCTCGTCCGGGACACCGAACACTGAAGCTTTCTTT; cdr3_aa: CASSSSGTPNTEAFF
j_call: TRBJ2-7; clone_size: .; d_call: .; v_call: TRBV7-7; cdr3_nt: TGTGCTAGCAGGCCCCCGGGGGGCGGAAACTCCTACGAGCAGTACTTC; cdr3_aa: CASRPPGGGNSYEQYF
j_call: TRBJ1-2; clone_size: .; d_call: .; v_call: TRBV23-1; cdr3_nt: TGCGCCAGGTTTTTTGAAATCCAAACTTCGGACTATGGCTACACCTTC; cdr3_aa: CARFFEIQTSDYGYTF
j_call: TRBJ2-3; clone_size: once; d_call: .; v_call: TRBV6-1; cdr3_nt: TGTGCCAGCAGCGCCGGGACACAACACACAGATACGCAGTATTTT; cdr3_aa: CASSAGTQHTDTQYF
j_call: TRBJ2-1; clone_size: once; d_call: .; v_call: TRBV12-5; cdr3_nt: TGTGCTAGTGGCTTTTACAATGAGCAGTTCTTC; cdr3_aa: CASGFYNEQFF
j_call: TRBJ2-1; clone_size: .; d_call: .; v_call: TRBV5-1; cdr3_nt: TGCGCCAGCAGCTTGGGGCTACGCGGGATGGATGAGCAGTTCTTC; cdr3_aa: CASSLGLRGMDEQFF
j_call: TRBJ2-7; clone_size: .; d_call: .; v_call: TRBV7-2; cdr3_nt: TGTGCCAGCAGCTTTACGGGAGCCGGACACGAGCAGTACTTC; cdr3_aa: CASSFTGAGHEQYF